These 15 T cell receptor beta chains were all obtained from the same sample, sequenced in a study of CD8+ T cells in alopecia areata. This sample's treatment: oral pan-JAK inhibitor, 5-10 mg twice daily. TCR sequencing used cDNA made by reverse transcription of extracted RNA. Repertoires were generated with immunoSEQ multiplex PCR, while TCRdb's copy carries only in-frame clones and drops some. The sample lists around 270,000 clones, roughly 64% occurring once. Sequences were derived from CD4+ T cells sorted from blood, sampled at week 24, from a patient treated with tofacitinib. The receptors were gathered from a human donor with alopecia areata.

V is TRBV2 and J is TRBJ2-2; 9 nucleotides align to TRBD1. Germline loops: CDR1 SNHLY, CDR2 FYNNEI. V lost 6 bases, J lost 5 bases, and 7 bases stayed unmatched. This CDR3 has 15 amino acids. The CDR3, as DNA: TGTGCCAGCAGCGCCGGGACAGGGATTACCGGGGAGCTGTTTTTT. Residues: CASSAGTGITGELFF.

A few counts support this clone. The rearrangement uses TRBV10-3 and TRBJ2-1; perhaps D is TRBD1 or TRBD2 (5 bases each). Trimming removed 6 bases at V and 6 bases at J, with 15 bases between. The germline gives CDR1 ENHRY, CDR2 SYGVKD. The CDR3 has 14 amino acids. The CDR3 loop is CAIRRDPEVNEQFF. The DNA for the CDR3 is TGTGCCATCAGAAGGGACCCGGAGGTCAATGAGCAGTTCTTC.

This sequence joins TRBV5-4 and TRBJ2-2, with 9 bases matching TRBD1. The trim removed 4 bases at V and 0 bases at J, leaving 4 bases unmatched. Germline lookup yields CDR1 SGHNT and CDR2 YYREEE (reference sequence). This CDR3 spans 16 amino acids. The CDR3 protein is CASSGQGPSNTGELFF. The DNA for the CDR3 is TGTGCCAGCAGCGGACAGGGGCCTTCGAACACCGGGGAGCTGTTTTTT.

The sample holds a few counts of this clone. The rearrangement uses TRBV7-2 and TRBJ2-1; D is perhaps TRBD2 (5 bases). The CDR3 contains 13 residues. The germline CDR1 and CDR2 sequences are SGHTA and FQGNSA. The V and J ends lost 3 bases and 4 bases respectively, with 7 bases between them. The CDR3 region has the DNA TGTGCCAGCAGCTTTGCGGGTTACAATGAGCAGTTCTTC. Translated: CASSFAGYNEQFF.

V gene TRBV7-2 combines with J gene TRBJ2-7; no reliable D call. CDR3 length: 13 amino acids. V shed 5 bases and J shed 7 bases, with 15 bases lying between them. Germline values: CDR1 SGHTA, CDR2 FQGNSA. CDR3 in DNA: TGTGCCAGCAGCCGGACCGCCTTGGGGGAGCAGTACTTC. Translating gives CASSRTALGEQYF.

This clone was seen more than once but under ten times. The V gene is TRBV18, the J gene TRBJ1-1; D is perhaps TRBD1 (5 bases). The CDR3 covers 13 residues. V was cut by 3 bases and J by 7 bases, with 12 bases left in between. Germline values: CDR1 KGHSH, CDR2 LQKENI. This CDR3 reads CASSPGLDIEAFF. The CDR3 DNA sequence: TGTGCCAGCTCACCCGGGTTGGACATTGAAGCTTTCTTT.

This sequence joins TRBV29-1 and TRBJ1-2; D remains unclear. CDR1 is SQVTM and CDR2 is ANQGSEA in the germline V gene. Trimming removed 2 bases from V and 7 bases from J, with 5 bases in between. The CDR3 runs 10 residues. CDR3 nucleotides: TGCAGCGTTGAAAGTGGTGGCTACACCTTC. The encoded protein is CSVESGGYTF.

The gene calls are TRBV29-1 and TRBJ1-2; D is uncertain. The CDR3 totals 13 residues. V lost 1 base and J 6 bases, leaving 12 bases between the germline ends. CDR1 and CDR2 from the germline V gene are SQVTM and ANQGSEA. The CDR3 DNA reads as TGCAGCGTTGAAGTGCAGCCGGCCGATGGCTACACCTTC. Its protein is CSVEVQPADGYTF.

V is TRBV20-1 and J is TRBJ2-1, with TRBD1 matching 7 bases. V lost 5 bases, J lost 9 bases, and 4 bases stayed unmatched. This CDR3 contains 11 residues. Germline CDR1 reads DFQATT; CDR2 reads SNEGSKA (reference sequence). CDR3 sequence: CSAPGGAEQFF. CDR3 DNA: TGCAGTGCTCCAGGGGGAGCTGAGCAGTTCTTC.

The J gene is TRBJ1-2, the V gene TRBV4-1; a weak D match, TRBD1 (5 bases). CDR1 MGHRA and CDR2 YSYEKL come from the germline V gene. Deletions cut 1 base from V and 7 bases from J, with 16 bases between. CDR3 length equals 15 residues. The CDR3 DNA reads TGCGCCAGCAGCCAAGTTGGCCAGGGCCTCCGTGGCTACACCTTC. Translation gives CASSQVGQGLRGYTF.

V gene TRBV4-1 combines with J gene TRBJ1-2, with D perhaps TRBD1 (6 bases). The germline CDR1 and CDR2 sequences are MGHRA and YSYEKL. The CDR3 runs to 14 residues. V lost 8 bases and J lost 2, with 15 bases in between. Here the CDR3 reads CASSAMGGNYGYTF. In nucleotides, the CDR3 is TGCGCCAGCTCCGCCATGGGGGGCAACTATGGCTACACCTTC.

This clone has a handful of counts. This chain joins TRBV5-1 and TRBJ2-1; D might be TRBD1 (6 bases). Germline V gives CDR1 SGHRS, CDR2 YFSETQ. There are 12 residues in the CDR3. Trimming pared 0 bases from V and 8 bases from J, leaving 6 bases between. CDR3 in DNA: TGCGCCAGCAGCTTGGGACAGGATGAGCAGTTCTTC. Protein sequence: CASSLGQDEQFF.

The chain employs TRBV30 and TRBJ2-7, with D perhaps matching TRBD1 or TRBD2 (5 bases each). Looked up from germline, CDR1 is GTSNPN and CDR2 is SVGIG (reference sequence). This CDR3 comprises 14 residues. Deletions cut 5 bases from V and 11 bases from J, with 25 bases between. The CDR3 nucleotides are TGTGCCTGGGCCTTGGGTGGGACGCGTCTCCGGGAGTACTTC. Translating gives CAWALGGTRLREYF.

A single count supports this clone. J is TRBJ1-2 and V is TRBV30; TRBD1 matches at 7 bases. Germline values: CDR1 GTSNPN, CDR2 SVGIG (reference sequence). The CDR3 runs 14 residues. After removal of 5 bases from V and 4 bases from J, the junction contained 10 bases not matched to a gene. The CDR3, as DNA: TGTGCCTGGTCCAGACAGGGACGGAGCTATGGCTACACCTTC. This codes for CAWSRQGRSYGYTF.

The rearrangement joins TRBV30 to TRBJ1-1, with a possible D match to TRBD1 (5 bases). CDR3 length equals 14 residues. Trimming removed 4 bases from V and 0 bases from J, with 12 bases in between. Germline V gene data show CDR1 as GTSNPN and CDR2 as SVGIG (reference sequence). As DNA, the CDR3 is TGTGCCTGGACCAAAGGGGCCCTGAACACTGAAGCTTTCTTT. Translated: CAWTKGALNTEAFF.